A single sample gave rise to the 27 T cell receptor beta chains below, sequenced in a study of cytomegalovirus exposure and HLA in healthy donors. The PCR had 60 Vbeta and 13 Jbeta primers. Here immunoSEQ multiplex PCR was the method, and the copy in TCRdb shows in-frame clones only, minus some. The table lists around 120,000 clones, around 84% of them singletons. The sample was PBMCs. These receptors were collected from a man aged 18 to 29 in good health and CMV-seronegative.

V gene TRBV10-1 combines with J gene TRBJ1-3; 9 positions agree with TRBD1. V lost 7 bases to trimming and J lost 0 bases; unmatched junction nucleotides: 13. The CDR3 loop spans 18 amino acids. Germline CDR1 and CDR2: WNHNN and SYGVQD (reference sequence). CDR3 sequence: CASTSPGQGSLSGNTIYF. The CDR3 nucleotides are TGCGCCAGCACCTCACCGGGACAGGGATCCCTCTCTGGAAACACCATATATTTT.

Here the CDR3 DNA reads TGCGCCAGCAGCCAAGACGGGGAAACTGAAGCTTTCTTT. It is translated as CASSQDGETEAFF. The V call is TRBV4-1, the J call TRBJ1-1; no clear D gene. With 0 bases removed from V and 5 bases from J, the gap between germline ends came to 7 bases. Per germline, CDR1 MGHRA and CDR2 YSYEKL. This CDR3 has 13 amino acids.

The V call is TRBV11-2, the J call TRBJ2-2; D is unclear. Trimming removed 5 bases from V and 1 base from J, with 14 bases in between. Germline CDR1 SGHAT, CDR2 FQNNGV. The CDR3 contains 16 residues. The chain's CDR3 is CASSHSPDMNTGELFF. Here the CDR3 DNA reads TGTGCCAGCAGCCATTCCCCAGATATGAACACCGGGGAGCTGTTTTTT.

Turning to this clone: This CDR3 is also generated by other DNA sequences in the sample. The V and J genes are TRBV4-3 and TRBJ1-2, with TRBD1 matching over 7 bases. J was trimmed by 4 bases and V by 1 base; bases with no gene match: 0. This CDR3 region has 13 residues. From germline, CDR1 is LGHNA and CDR2 YSLEER. DNA of the CDR3: TGCGCCAGCAGCCAAGGACAGGGCTATGGCTACACCTTC. Encoded protein: CASSQGQGYGYTF.

The V call is TRBV10-1, the J call TRBJ2-7, with D perhaps TRBD1 (5 bases). V lost 0 bases to trimming and J lost 5 bases, with 14 bases between them. Germline V lookup: CDR1 WNHNN, CDR2 SYGVQD (reference sequence). The CDR3 is 15 amino acids. The CDR3, as DNA: TGCGCCAGCAGTGAGTCGGGGCACCCTCGGGACGAGCAGTACTTC. Its translation: CASSESGHPRDEQYF.

The chain combines TRBV11-2 with TRBJ1-1; 7 nucleotides align to TRBD1. Germline CDR1 is SGHAT and CDR2 is FQNNGV. This CDR3 spans 15 amino acids. After removal of 4 bases from V and 0 bases from J, the junction contained 5 bases not matched to a gene. This CDR3 reads CASSSGGQLNTEAFF. The CDR3 DNA sequence: TGTGCCAGCAGCTCCGGGGGACAGTTGAACACTGAAGCTTTCTTT.

V and J are TRBV19 and TRBJ1-6; 9 bases agree with TRBD1. In germline, CDR1 is LNHDA, CDR2 SQIVND (reference sequence). This CDR3 contains 14 residues. Germline trimming cut 3 bases from V and 7 bases from J; bases unmatched to any gene: 1. The CDR3 nucleotides read TGTGCCAGTAGTATCGGGACAGGGAATTCACCCCTCCACTTT. It encodes CASSIGTGNSPLHF.

In its sample, this clone was seen a few times. The rearrangement links TRBV7-2 to TRBJ1-1, with D hard to call. Between the trimmed V and J ends, which lost 6 bases and 3 bases, there was a span of 5 bases. CDR1 and CDR2 (germline): SGHTA, FQGNSA. The CDR3 covers 11 residues. The CDR3 loop is CASRRDTEAFF. The CDR3 nucleotides are TGTGCCAGCAGACGGGACACTGAAGCTTTCTTT. The full variable domain, with the rest looked up from reference TRBV7-2 and TRBJ1-1, is GAGVSQSPSNKVTEKGKDVELRCDPISGHTALYWYRQSLGQGLEFLIYFQGNSAPDKSGLPSDRFSAERTGGSVSTLTIQRTQQEDSAVYLCASRRDTEAFFGQGTRLTVV.

The chain is built from TRBV7-9 and TRBJ1-2; D may be TRBD1 (6 bases). From germline, CDR1 is SEHNR and CDR2 FQNEAQ (reference sequence). The length of the CDR3 is 16 residues. Trimming stripped 2 bases from V and 6 bases from J, with 19 bases between. In DNA, the CDR3 is TGTGCCAGCAGCTTAATCGTCCCCAGGGGAAGGGATGGCTACACCTTC. Residues: CASSLIVPRGRDGYTF.

V is TRBV7-2 and J is TRBJ2-3, with 9 bases matching TRBD1. The germline CDR1 and CDR2 sequences are SGHTA and FQGNSA. The CDR3 runs 14 residues. The V gene end was trimmed by 8 bases and the J gene end by 2 bases; junction bases not matched to a gene: 5. Here the CDR3 DNA reads TGTGCCAGCCACCGGGACAGGGCCACAGATACGCAGTATTTT. It translates to CASHRDRATDTQYF.

V is TRBV19 and J is TRBJ2-3; possibly TRBD1 for D (6 bases). This CDR3 has 14 amino acids. Germline CDR1 LNHDA, CDR2 SQIVND (reference sequence). V was clipped by 6 bases and J by 2 bases, with 12 bases between them. The CDR3 sequence: CASSVDRNTDTQYF. The CDR3 DNA follows: TGTGCCAGTAGCGTGGACAGAAACACAGATACGCAGTATTTT.

The chain employs TRBV21-1 and TRBJ1-1. TRBV21-1 has pseudogene status. CDR3 length equals 15 residues. Here the CDR3 DNA reads TGTGCCAGCAGCCGCCGGGAGGGGGTGGACACTGAAGCTTTCTTT. It specifies CASSRREGVDTEAFF.

This chain connects TRBV10-1 to TRBJ1-1, with TRBD1 as a possible D gene (5 bases). CDR1 WNHNN and CDR2 SYGVQD come from the germline V gene (reference sequence). The CDR3 contains 13 residues. Trimming took off 6 bases at V and 2 bases at J, with 10 bases between the two ends. The CDR3 protein is CASRARENTEAFF. The CDR3 DNA reads TGCGCCAGCAGAGCCAGGGAAAACACTGAAGCTTTCTTT.

The V gene is TRBV5-4, the J gene TRBJ1-1; D unresolved. CDR1 is SGHNT and CDR2 is YYREEE in the germline V gene (reference sequence). CDR3 length equals 16 residues. The ends were cut back, 3 bases at V and 5 bases at J, with 20 bases in the middle. Here the CDR3 reads CASSYGEDSSRTEAFF. The DNA for the CDR3 is TGTGCCAGCAGCTACGGTGAAGACTCCAGCAGAACTGAAGCTTTCTTT.

The CDR3 loop reads CASRDSTLVSGNTIYF. CDR3 DNA: TGTGCCAGCCGGGACAGCACTTTAGTCTCTGGAAACACCATATATTTT. V and J are TRBV19 and TRBJ1-3, with TRBD1 matching 7 bases. Germline CDR1 LNHDA, CDR2 SQIVND (reference sequence). There are 16 residues in the CDR3. J lost 0 bases, V lost 9 bases, and 11 bases had no gene match. The full variable domain, its missing parts supplied by reference TRBV19 and TRBJ1-3, is DGGITQSPKYLFRKEGQNVTLSCEQNLNHDAMYWYRQDPGQGLRLIYYSQIVNDFQKGDIAEGYSVSREKKESFPLTVTSAQKNPTAFYLCASRDSTLVSGNTIYFGEGSWLTVV.

V usage is TRBV7-8 and J usage is TRBJ1-2; D is possibly TRBD1 (5 bases). The CDR3 length is 13 residues. In germline, CDR1 is SGHVS, CDR2 FQNEAQ. Deletions cut 5 bases from V and 6 bases from J, with 13 bases between. CDR3 in DNA: TGTGCCAGCAGCCCACAAGGGGTTAATGGCTACACCTTC. Its translation is CASSPQGVNGYTF.

This clone has just one count. This chain connects TRBV9 to TRBJ2-1; the match to TRBD2 covers 11 bases. The germline V gene has CDR1 SGDLS and CDR2 YYNGEE. CDR3 size: 17 residues. V was clipped by 0 bases and J by 8 bases; unmatched bases: 10. In DNA, the CDR3 is TGTGCCAGCAGCGTAGGGGTAGCGGGGGGGCTGTGGTATGAGCAGTTCTTC. This encodes CASSVGVAGGLWYEQFF.

The chain employs TRBV5-8 and TRBJ2-5; 11 bases agree with TRBD2. V was clipped by 4 bases and J by 7 bases; unmatched bases: 15. The germline CDR1 and CDR2 sequences are SGHTS and YDEGEE. The CDR3 is 17 amino acids. In DNA form, the CDR3 reads TGTGCCAGCAGCGCGGCCCCTAGCGGGGGGCCCAGAGGGACCCAGTACTTC. Translation: CASSAAPSGGPRGTQYF.

The chain is built from TRBV4-3 and TRBJ2-1; TRBD2 agrees at 12 bases. This CDR3 has 15 residues. CDR1 and CDR2 from the germline V gene are LGHNA and YSLEER. V was pared by 1 base and J by 10 bases, with 5 bases of the junction left unmatched. The CDR3 reads CASSQGTSGVGEQFF. Written as DNA, the CDR3 is TGCGCCAGCAGCCAAGGGACTAGCGGGGTAGGAGAGCAGTTCTTC.

The chain couples TRBV19 to TRBJ1-4, with D possibly matching TRBD1 (5 bases). The germline V and J ends were trimmed by 7 bases and 10 bases, with 16 bases remaining between them. The germline CDR1 and CDR2 sequences are LNHDA and SQIVND (reference sequence). The CDR3 runs to 13 residues. CDR3 amino acids: CASTAPGPRKLFF. The CDR3 DNA reads as TGTGCCAGTACCGCGCCAGGGCCCCGAAAACTGTTTTTT.

J is TRBJ2-3 and V is TRBV2; tentative D call: TRBD2 (6 bases). Trimming removed 7 bases at V and 2 bases at J, with 13 bases between. Germline values: CDR1 SNHLY, CDR2 FYNNEI. The CDR3 has 14 residues. The CDR3 loop is CASIGRPITDTQYF. In nucleotides, the CDR3 is TGTGCCAGCATCGGGAGACCTATCACAGATACGCAGTATTTT.

CDR3 nucleotide sequence: TGTGCCAGCTCACGGCCCCAAGAGACCCAGTACTTC. Translating gives CASSRPQETQYF. The chain recombines TRBV18 with TRBJ2-5; D unresolved. V gave up 4 bases and J gave up 1 base, with 4 bases separating them. Germline V gene sequence: CDR1 KGHSH, CDR2 LQKENI. The CDR3 has 12 residues.

A few counts support this clone. The chain couples TRBV6-1 to TRBJ2-4, with D possibly being TRBD2 (6 bases). The V gene's germline CDR1 is MNHNS and CDR2 SASEGT. CDR3 length equals 16 residues. The germline V and J ends were trimmed by 3 bases and 2 bases, with 14 bases remaining between them. The CDR3: CASSEIRAGTKNIQYF. Written as DNA, the CDR3 is TGTGCCAGCAGTGAGATCAGGGCGGGGACCAAAAACATTCAGTACTTC.

This chain links TRBV6-1 with TRBJ1-2; perhaps TRBD1 as D (6 bases). Per germline, CDR1 MNHNS and CDR2 SASEGT. The CDR3 is 14 residues long. V was pared by 0 bases and J by 9 bases, with 14 bases between. CDR3 sequence reads: CASSEAGRGDRYTF. The CDR3 DNA sequence: TGTGCCAGCAGTGAAGCTGGCAGGGGTGATCGCTACACCTTC.

V is TRBV19 and J is TRBJ1-4; tentatively, D is TRBD1 (5 bases). The CDR3 spans 16 residues. V was cut by 6 bases and J by 1 base, with 15 bases left in between. Germline CDR1 LNHDA, CDR2 SQIVND (reference sequence). This CDR3 is CASSYPRGGTNEKLFF. The CDR3 coding sequence is TGTGCCAGTAGCTACCCGCGGGGGGGAACTAATGAAAAACTGTTTTTT.

The chain combines TRBV4-2 with TRBJ2-4, with D possibly matching TRBD1 (5 bases). The CDR3 has 16 residues. Deletions cut 0 bases from V and 12 bases from J, with 21 bases between. Germline-derived CDR1 and CDR2 are LGHNA and YNFKEQ. CDR3 residues: CASSQDWGSYPLGQYF. In nucleotides, the CDR3 is TGTGCCAGCAGCCAAGATTGGGGCAGCTATCCCCTCGGTCAGTACTTC.

CDR3 bases: TGTGCCAGCTCACCCTTCCCAGGGTACGTCGATGGCTACACCTTC. This sequence encodes CASSPFPGYVDGYTF. The chain uses TRBV18 and TRBJ1-2; possibly TRBD1 for D (5 bases). Trimming pared 3 bases from V and 6 bases from J, leaving 17 bases between. Germline CDR1 is KGHSH and CDR2 is LQKENI. This CDR3 is built from 15 residues.